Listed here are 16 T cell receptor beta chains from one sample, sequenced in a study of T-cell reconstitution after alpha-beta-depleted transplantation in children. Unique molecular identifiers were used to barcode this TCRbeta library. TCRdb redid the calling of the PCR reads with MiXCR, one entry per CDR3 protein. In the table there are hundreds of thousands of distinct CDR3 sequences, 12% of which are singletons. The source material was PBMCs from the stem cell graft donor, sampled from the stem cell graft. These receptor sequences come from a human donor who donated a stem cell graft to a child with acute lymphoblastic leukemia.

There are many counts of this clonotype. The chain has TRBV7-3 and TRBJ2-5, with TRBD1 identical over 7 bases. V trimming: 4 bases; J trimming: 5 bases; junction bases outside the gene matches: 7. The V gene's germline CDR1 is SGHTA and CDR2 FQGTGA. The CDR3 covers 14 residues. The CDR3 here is CASSSRGSKETQYF. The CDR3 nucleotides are TGTGCCAGCAGCTCCAGGGGGTCAAAGGAGACCCAGTACTTC.

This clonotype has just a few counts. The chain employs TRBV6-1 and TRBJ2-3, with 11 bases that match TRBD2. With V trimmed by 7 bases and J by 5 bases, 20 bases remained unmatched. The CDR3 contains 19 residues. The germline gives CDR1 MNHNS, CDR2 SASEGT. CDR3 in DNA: TGTGCCAGCAATCCGACGGGACAGTACACACTAGCGGGAGAAGATACGCAGTATTTT. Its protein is CASNPTGQYTLAGEDTQYF.

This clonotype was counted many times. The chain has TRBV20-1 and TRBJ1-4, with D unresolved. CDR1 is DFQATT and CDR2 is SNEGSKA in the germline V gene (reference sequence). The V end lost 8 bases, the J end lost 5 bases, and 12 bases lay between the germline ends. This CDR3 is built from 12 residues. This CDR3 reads CSTEGRNEKLFF. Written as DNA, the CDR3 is TGCAGTACCGAAGGACGGAATGAAAAACTGTTTTTT.

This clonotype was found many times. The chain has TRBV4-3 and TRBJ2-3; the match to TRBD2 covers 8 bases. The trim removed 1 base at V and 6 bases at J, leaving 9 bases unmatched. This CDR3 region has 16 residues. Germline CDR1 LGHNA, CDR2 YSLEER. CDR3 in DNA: TGCGCCAGCAGCCAAGGGACGGGAGGGCCGTGGGATACGCAGTATTTT. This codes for CASSQGTGGPWDTQYF.

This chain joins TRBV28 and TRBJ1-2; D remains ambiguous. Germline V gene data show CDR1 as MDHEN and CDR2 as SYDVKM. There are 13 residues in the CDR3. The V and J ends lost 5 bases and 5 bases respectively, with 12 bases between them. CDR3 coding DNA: TGTGCCAGCAGTGGGAAATCCCTATATGGCTACACCTTC. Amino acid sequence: CASSGKSLYGYTF.

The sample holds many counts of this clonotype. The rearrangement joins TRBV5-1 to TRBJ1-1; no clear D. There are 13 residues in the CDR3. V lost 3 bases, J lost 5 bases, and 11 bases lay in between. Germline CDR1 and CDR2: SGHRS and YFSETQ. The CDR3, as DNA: TGCGCCAGCAGCTGGAGGACTGGAACTGAAGCTTTCTTT. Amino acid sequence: CASSWRTGTEAFF. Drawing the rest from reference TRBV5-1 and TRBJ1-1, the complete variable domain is KAGVTQTPRYLIKTRGQQVTLSCSPISGHRSVSWYQQTPGQGLQFLFEYFSETQRNKGNFPGRFSGRQFSNSRSEMNVSTLELGDSALYLCASSWRTGTEAFFGQGTRLTVV.

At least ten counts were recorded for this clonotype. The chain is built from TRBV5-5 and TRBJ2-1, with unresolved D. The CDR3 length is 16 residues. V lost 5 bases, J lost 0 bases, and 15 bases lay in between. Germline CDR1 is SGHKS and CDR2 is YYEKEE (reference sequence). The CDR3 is CASSRNDVSSYNEQFF. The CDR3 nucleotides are TGTGCCAGCAGTCGTAATGATGTGTCCTCCTACAATGAGCAGTTCTTC.

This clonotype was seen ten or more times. As DNA, the CDR3 is TGTGCCAGCAGTCACAGGGGAGATTCACCCCTCCACTTT. Translated, it gives CASSHRGDSPLHF. The chain links TRBV27 to TRBJ1-6; 7 positions match TRBD1. The length of the CDR3 is 13 residues. Trimming cost V 5 bases and J 8 bases; bases outside gene matches: 3. CDR1 and CDR2 (germline): MNHEY, SMNVEV (reference sequence).

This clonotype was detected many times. CDR3 loop: CASSHGVDGKLFF. CDR3 bases: TGTGCCAGCAGCCACGGGGTGGATGGGAAACTGTTTTTT. J is TRBJ1-4 and V is TRBV7-9; D unclear. Germline values: CDR1 SEHNR, CDR2 FQNEAQ (reference sequence). With 5 bases removed from V and 11 bases from J, the gap between germline ends came to 15 bases. The CDR3 spans 13 residues.

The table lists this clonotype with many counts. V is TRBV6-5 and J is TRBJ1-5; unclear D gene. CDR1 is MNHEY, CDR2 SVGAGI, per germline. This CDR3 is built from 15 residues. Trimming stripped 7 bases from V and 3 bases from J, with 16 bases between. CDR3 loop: CASKNEAGVNQPQHF. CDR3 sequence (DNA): TGTGCCAGCAAAAATGAGGCAGGCGTCAATCAGCCCCAGCATTTT.

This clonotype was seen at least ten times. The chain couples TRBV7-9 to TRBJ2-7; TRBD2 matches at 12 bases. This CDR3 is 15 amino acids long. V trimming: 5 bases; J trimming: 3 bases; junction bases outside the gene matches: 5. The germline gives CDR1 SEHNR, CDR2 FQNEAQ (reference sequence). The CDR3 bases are TGTGCCAGCAGCCCCTGGACTAGCGGGAACTACGAGCAGTACTTC. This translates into CASSPWTSGNYEQYF.

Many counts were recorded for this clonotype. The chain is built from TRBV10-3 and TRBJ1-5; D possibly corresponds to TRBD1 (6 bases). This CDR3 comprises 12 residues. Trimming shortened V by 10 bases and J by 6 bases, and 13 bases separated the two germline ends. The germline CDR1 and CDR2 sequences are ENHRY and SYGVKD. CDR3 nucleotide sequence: TGTGCCACCGCAGGGGAAGTTCAGCCCCAGCATTTT. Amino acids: CATAGEVQPQHF.

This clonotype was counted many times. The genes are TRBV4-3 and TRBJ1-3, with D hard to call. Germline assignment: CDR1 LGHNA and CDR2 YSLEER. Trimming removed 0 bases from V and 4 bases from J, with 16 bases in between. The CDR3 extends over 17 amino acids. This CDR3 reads CASSQDIPPTLGNTIYF. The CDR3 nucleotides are TGCGCCAGCAGCCAAGATATTCCGCCTACCCTAGGAAACACCATATATTTT.

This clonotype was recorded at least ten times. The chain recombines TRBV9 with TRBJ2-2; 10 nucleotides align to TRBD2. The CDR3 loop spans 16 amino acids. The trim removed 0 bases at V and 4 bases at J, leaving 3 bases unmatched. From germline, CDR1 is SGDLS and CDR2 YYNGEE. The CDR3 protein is CASSVASGSTTGELFF. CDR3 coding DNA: TGTGCCAGCAGCGTAGCTAGCGGGAGTACCACCGGGGAGCTGTTTTTT.

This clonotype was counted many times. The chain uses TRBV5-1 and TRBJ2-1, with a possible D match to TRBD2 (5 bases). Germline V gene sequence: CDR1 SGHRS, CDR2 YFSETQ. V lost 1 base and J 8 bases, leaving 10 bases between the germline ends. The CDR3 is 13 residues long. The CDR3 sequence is CASSLLWGDEQFF. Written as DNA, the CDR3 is TGCGCCAGCAGCTTGTTGTGGGGAGATGAGCAGTTCTTC.

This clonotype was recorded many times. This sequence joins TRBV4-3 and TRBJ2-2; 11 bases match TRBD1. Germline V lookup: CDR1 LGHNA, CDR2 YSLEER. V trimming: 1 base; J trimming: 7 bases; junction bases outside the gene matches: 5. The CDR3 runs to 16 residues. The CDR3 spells CASSQVPGQGVGELFF. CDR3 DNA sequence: TGCGCCAGCAGCCAAGTACCGGGACAGGGGGTCGGGGAGCTGTTTTTT.